The TCR beta chain described here comes from a study of blood T cells in healthy people across ages. Then a second PCR, running roughly 7 to 12 cycles, was carried out with a sample-barcoded 5' primer and a J-beta primer mix. Each cDNA molecule, via a template-switch adaptor with 12 random nucleotides, was tagged. MiXCR, applied by TCRdb to the 5' RACE reads, yields one record per CDR3 protein. The sample shows 1,500,000 or so distinct CDR3 sequences, around 55% of them seen only once. As to this clonotype: Its antigen is still unknown.

Drawn from each donor were roughly 10 milliliters of peripheral blood. This CDR3 has 15 residues. With 5 bases removed from V and 5 bases from J, the gap between germline ends came to 17 bases. Study outcomes and limitations: PBMCs went unsorted, and a conclusive naive versus antigen-experienced comparison was therefore prevented. Long-lived donors carried more naive CD4+ cells and greater diversity than aged donors.

The receptor's source is a young man in good health. Specimen: blood. The chain couples TRBV12-3 or TRBV12-4 to TRBJ2-3, with D perhaps given as TRBD1 or TRBD2 (5 bases each). The CDR3 is CASSPRQSAGDTQYF. The CDR3 coding sequence is TGTGCCAGCAGTCCCCGACAGTCCGCGGGAGATACGCAGTATTTT.